The present TCR beta chain was sequenced within a study of OX40 agonist ivuxolimab in advanced cancers. Assay: immunoSEQ multiplex PCR; the TCRdb copy retains only in-frame clones and omits some. The sample includes roughly 41,000 clones, 70% to 90% of them seen just once. There are 14 residues in the CDR3. The junction had 3 bases not matched to a gene; V was cut back by 3 bases and J by 4 bases. Germline CDR1 SEHNR, CDR2 FQNEAQ (reference sequence). The receptor comes from an adult with an advanced solid tumor such as melanoma, head and neck, liver or kidney cancer. This rearrangement joins TRBV7-9 to TRBJ1-1, with 9 bases that match TRBD1. Sample: CD4+ or CD8+ T cells sorted from blood, taken in a trial of the OX40 agonist ivuxolimab. The CDR3 region is CASSLTTGGTEAFF. For the CDR3, the DNA is TGTGCCAGCAGCTTGACGACAGGGGGCACTGAAGCTTTCTTT.